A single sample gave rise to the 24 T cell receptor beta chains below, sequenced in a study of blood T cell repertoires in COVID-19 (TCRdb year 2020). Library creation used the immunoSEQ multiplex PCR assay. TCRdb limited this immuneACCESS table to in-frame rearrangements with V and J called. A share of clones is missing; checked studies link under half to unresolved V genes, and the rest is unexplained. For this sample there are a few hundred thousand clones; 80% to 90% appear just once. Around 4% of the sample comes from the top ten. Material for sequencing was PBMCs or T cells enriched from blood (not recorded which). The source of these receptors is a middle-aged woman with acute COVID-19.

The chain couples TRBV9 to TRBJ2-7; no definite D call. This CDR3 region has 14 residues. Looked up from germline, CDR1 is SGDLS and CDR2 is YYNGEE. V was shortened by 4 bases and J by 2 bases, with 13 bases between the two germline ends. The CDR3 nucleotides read TGTGCCAGCAGCCTAGACTTCTCGGCCTACGAGCAGTACTTC. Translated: CASSLDFSAYEQYF.

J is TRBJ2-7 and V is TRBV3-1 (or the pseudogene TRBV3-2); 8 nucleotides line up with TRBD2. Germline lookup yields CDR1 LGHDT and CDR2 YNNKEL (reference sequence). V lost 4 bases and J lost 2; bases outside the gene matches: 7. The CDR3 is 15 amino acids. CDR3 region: CASSRLTSATYEQYF. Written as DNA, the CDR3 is TGTGCCAGCAGCCGTCTGACTAGCGCCACCTACGAGCAGTACTTC.

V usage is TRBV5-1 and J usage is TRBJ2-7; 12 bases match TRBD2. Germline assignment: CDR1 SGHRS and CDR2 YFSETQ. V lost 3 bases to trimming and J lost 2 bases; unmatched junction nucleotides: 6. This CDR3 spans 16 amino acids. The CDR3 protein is CASSSGLAGLTYEQYF. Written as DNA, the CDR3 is TGCGCCAGCAGCTCCGGACTAGCGGGATTGACCTACGAGCAGTACTTC.

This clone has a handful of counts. The CDR3 sequence is CASSFPPGSIYGYTF. In DNA, the CDR3 is TGTGCCAGCAGCTTCCCCCCAGGCAGCATCTATGGCTACACCTTC. The chain recombines TRBV11-2 with TRBJ1-2, with D unresolved. This CDR3 contains 15 residues. The ends were cut back, 3 bases at V and 4 bases at J, with 15 bases in the middle. Germline CDR1 reads SGHAT; CDR2 reads FQNNGV. Full variable domain (rest looked up from reference TRBV11-2 and TRBJ1-2): EAGVAQSPRYKIIEKRQSVAFWCNPISGHATLYWYQQILGQGPKLLIQFQNNGVVDDSQLPKDRFSAERLKGVDSTLKIQPAKLEDSAVYLCASSFPPGSIYGYTFGSGTRLTVV.

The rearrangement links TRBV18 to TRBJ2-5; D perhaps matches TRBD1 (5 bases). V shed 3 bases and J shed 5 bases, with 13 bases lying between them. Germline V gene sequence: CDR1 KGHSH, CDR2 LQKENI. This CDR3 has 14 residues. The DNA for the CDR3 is TGTGCCAGCTCACCGTGGGGCAGACCGGAGACCCAGTACTTC. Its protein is CASSPWGRPETQYF.

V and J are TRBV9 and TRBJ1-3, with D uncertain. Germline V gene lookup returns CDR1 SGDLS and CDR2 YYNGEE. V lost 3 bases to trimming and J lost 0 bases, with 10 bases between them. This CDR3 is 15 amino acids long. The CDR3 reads CASSASLRSGNTIYF. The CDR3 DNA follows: TGTGCCAGCAGCGCGTCCCTTCGCTCTGGAAACACCATATATTTT.

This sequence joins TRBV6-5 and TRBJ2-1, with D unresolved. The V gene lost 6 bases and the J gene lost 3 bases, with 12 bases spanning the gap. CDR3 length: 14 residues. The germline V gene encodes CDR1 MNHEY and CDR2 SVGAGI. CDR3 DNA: TGTGCCAGCAGCCCCGCGTACGACTACAATGAGCAGTTCTTC. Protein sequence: CASSPAYDYNEQFF.

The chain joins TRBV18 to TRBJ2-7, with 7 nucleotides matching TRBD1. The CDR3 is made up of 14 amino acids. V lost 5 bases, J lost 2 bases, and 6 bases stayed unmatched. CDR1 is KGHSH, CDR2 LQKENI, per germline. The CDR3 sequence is CASSSGTVPYEQYF. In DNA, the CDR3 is TGTGCCAGCTCATCCGGGACAGTCCCCTACGAGCAGTACTTC.

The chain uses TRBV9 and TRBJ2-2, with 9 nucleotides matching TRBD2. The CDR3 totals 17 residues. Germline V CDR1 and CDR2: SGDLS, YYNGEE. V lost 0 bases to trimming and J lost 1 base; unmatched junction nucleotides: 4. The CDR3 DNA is TGTGCCAGCAGCGTAGGCGGGAGGGCCTGGAACACCGGGGAGCTGTTTTTT. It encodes CASSVGGRAWNTGELFF.

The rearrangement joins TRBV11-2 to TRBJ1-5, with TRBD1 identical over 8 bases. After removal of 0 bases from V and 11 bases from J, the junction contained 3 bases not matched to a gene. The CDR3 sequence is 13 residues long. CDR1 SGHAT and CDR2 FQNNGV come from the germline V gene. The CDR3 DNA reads TGTGCCAGCAGCTTAGATTGGACAGGGTCCCAGCATTTT. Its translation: CASSLDWTGSQHF. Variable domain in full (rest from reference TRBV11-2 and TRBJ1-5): EAGVAQSPRYKIIEKRQSVAFWCNPISGHATLYWYQQILGQGPKLLIQFQNNGVVDDSQLPKDRFSAERLKGVDSTLKIQPAKLEDSAVYLCASSLDWTGSQHFGDGTRLSIL.

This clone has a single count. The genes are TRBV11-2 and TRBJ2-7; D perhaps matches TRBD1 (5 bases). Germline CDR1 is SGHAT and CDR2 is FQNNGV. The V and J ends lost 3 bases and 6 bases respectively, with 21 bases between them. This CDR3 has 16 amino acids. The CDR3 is CASSLRGASGSLEQYF. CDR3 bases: TGTGCCAGCAGCTTGCGTGGGGCTAGTGGGTCACTCGAGCAGTACTTC. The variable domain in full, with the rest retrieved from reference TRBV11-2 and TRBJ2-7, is EAGVAQSPRYKIIEKRQSVAFWCNPISGHATLYWYQQILGQGPKLLIQFQNNGVVDDSQLPKDRFSAERLKGVDSTLKIQPAKLEDSAVYLCASSLRGASGSLEQYFGPGTRLTVT.

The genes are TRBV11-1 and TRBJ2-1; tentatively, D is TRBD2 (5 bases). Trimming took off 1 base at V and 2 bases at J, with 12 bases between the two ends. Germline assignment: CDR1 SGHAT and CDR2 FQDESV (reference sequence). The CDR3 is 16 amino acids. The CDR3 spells CASSLGLDLTYNEQFF. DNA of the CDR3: TGTGCCAGCAGCTTAGGACTGGACTTGACCTACAATGAGCAGTTCTTC.

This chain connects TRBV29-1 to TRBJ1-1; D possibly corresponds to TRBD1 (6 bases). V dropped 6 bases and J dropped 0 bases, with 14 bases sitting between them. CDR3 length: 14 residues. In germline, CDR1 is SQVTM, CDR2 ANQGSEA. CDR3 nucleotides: TGCAGCGTGGGGGGGCGGTCTATGAACACTGAAGCTTTCTTT. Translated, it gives CSVGGRSMNTEAFF.

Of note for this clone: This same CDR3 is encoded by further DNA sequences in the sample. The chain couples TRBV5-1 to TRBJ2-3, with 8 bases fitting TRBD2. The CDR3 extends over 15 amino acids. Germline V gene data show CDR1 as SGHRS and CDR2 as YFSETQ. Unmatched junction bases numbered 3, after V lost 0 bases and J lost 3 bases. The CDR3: CASSLVSGSTDTQYF. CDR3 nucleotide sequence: TGCGCCAGCAGCTTGGTCAGCGGGAGTACAGATACGCAGTATTTT.

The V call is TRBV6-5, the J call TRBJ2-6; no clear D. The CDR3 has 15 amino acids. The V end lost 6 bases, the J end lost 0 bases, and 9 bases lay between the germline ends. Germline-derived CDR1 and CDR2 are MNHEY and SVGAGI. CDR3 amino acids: CASRVTFSGANVLTF. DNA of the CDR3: TGTGCCAGCAGGGTCACATTCTCTGGGGCCAACGTCCTGACTTTC.

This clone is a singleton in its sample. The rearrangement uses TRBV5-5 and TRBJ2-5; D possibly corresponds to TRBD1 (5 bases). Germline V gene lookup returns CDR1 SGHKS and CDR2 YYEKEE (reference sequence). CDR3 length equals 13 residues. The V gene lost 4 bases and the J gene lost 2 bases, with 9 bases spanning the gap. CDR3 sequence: CASSMGLQETQYF. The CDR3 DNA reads TGTGCCAGCAGCATGGGGCTTCAAGAGACCCAGTACTTC. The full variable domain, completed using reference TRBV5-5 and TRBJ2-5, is DAGVTQSPTHLIKTRGQQVTLRCSPISGHKSVSWYQQVLGQGPQFIFQYYEKEERGRGNFPDRFSARQFPNYSSELNVNALLLGDSALYLCASSMGLQETQYFGPGTRLLVL.

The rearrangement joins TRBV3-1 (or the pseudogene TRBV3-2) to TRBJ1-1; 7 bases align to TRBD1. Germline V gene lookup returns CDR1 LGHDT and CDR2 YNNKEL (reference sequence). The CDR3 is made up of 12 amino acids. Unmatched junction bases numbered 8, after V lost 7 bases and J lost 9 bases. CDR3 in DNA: TGTGCCAGCAACCGGGAAGGGGGCAAAGCTTTCTTT. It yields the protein CASNREGGKAFF.

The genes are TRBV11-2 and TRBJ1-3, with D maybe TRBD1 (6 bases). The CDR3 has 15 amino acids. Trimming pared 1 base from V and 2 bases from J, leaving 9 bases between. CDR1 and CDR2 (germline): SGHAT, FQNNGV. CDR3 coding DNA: TGTGCCAGCAGCTTAGTAGGGGGTCCTGGAAACACCATATATTTT. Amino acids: CASSLVGGPGNTIYF.

CDR3 nucleotide sequence: TGTGCCATCATACTCACCGGGACTCGGGATACGCAGTATTTT. Translation: CAIILTGTRDTQYF. This rearrangement joins TRBV10-3 to TRBJ2-3, with D possibly being TRBD2 (6 bases). The CDR3 runs to 14 residues. V shed 7 bases and J shed 6 bases, with 17 bases lying between them. Germline loops: CDR1 ENHRY, CDR2 SYGVKD.

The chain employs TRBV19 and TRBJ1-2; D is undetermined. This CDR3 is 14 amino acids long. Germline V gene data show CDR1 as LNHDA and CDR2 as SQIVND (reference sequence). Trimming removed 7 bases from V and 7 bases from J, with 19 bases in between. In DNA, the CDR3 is TGTGCCAGTAACGGCGGGGAGGTAACGGTTGGCTACACCTTC. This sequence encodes CASNGGEVTVGYTF.

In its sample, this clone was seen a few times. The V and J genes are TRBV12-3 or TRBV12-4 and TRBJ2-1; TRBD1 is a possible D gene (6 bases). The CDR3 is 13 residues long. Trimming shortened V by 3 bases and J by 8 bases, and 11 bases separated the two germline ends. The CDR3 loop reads CASSLTGPHEQFF. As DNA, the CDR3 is TGTGCCAGCAGTTTGACAGGACCTCATGAGCAGTTCTTC.

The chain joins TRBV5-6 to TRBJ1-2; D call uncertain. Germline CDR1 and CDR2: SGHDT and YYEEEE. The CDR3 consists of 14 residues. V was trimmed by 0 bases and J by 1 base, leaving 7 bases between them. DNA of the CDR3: TGTGCCAGCAGCTTGGGAGGGAGTAACTATGGCTACACCTTC. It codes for CASSLGGSNYGYTF. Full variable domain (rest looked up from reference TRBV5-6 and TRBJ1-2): DAGVTQSPTHLIKTRGQQVTLRCSPKSGHDTVSWYQQALGQGPQFIFQYYEEEERQRGNFPDRFSGHQFPNYSSELNVNALLLGDSALYLCASSLGGSNYGYTFGSGTRLTVV.

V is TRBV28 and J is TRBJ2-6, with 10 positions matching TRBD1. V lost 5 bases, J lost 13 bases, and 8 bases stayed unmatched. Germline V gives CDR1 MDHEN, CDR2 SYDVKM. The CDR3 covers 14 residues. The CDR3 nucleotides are TGTGCCAGCAGTCTCGGACAGGGGGGACCGGTCCTGACTTTC. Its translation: CASSLGQGGPVLTF.

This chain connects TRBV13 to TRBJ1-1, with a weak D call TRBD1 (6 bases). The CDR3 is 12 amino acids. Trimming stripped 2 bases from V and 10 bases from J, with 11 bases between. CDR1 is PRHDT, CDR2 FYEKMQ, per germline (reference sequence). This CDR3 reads CASSLKQGIAFF. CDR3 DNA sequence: TGTGCCAGCAGCTTAAAACAGGGAATAGCTTTCTTT.